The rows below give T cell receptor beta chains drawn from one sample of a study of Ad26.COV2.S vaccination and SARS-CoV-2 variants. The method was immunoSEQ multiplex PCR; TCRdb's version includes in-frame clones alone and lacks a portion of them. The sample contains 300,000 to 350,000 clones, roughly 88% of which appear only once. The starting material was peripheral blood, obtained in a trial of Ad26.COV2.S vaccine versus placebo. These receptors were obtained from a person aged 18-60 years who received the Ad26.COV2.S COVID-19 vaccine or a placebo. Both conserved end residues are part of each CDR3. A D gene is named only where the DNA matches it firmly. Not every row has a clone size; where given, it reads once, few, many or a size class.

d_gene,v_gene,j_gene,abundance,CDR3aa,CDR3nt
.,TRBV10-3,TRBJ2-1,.,CAISGDNSYNEQFF,TGTGCCATCAGTGGGGACAACTCCTACAATGAGCAGTTCTTC
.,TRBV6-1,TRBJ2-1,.,CASSEGGYYNEQFF,TGTGCCAGCAGTGAAGGAGGATATTACAATGAGCAGTTCTTC
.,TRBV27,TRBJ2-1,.,CASGAGARVYNEQFF,TGTGCCAGCGGAGCGGGCGCCAGGGTGTACAATGAGCAGTTCTTC
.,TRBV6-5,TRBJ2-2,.,CASSYLPEVNTGELFF,TGTGCCAGCAGTTACCTACCGGAGGTGAACACCGGGGAGCTGTTTTTT
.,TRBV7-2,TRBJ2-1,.,CASSLISQGDEQFF,TGTGCCAGCAGCTTAATCTCCCAAGGCGATGAGCAGTTCTTC
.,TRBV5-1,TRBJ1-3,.,CASSPVVRGASGNTIYF,TGCGCCAGCAGCCCGGTGGTGAGGGGAGCCTCTGGAAACACCATATATTTT
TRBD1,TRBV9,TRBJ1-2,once,CASSAHDRDVSTF,TGTGCCAGCAGCGCCCACGACAGGGACGTCTCCACCTTC
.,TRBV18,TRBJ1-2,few,CASSPAAGPNYGYTF,TGTGCCAGCTCACCGGCCGCAGGGCCCAACTATGGCTACACCTTC
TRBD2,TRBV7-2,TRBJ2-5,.,CASSSPGLAGGETQYF,TGTGCCAGCAGCTCACCGGGACTAGCGGGAGGAGAGACCCAGTACTTC
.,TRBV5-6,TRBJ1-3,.,CASSTNLLTSAGNTIYF,TGTGCCAGCAGCACCAACCTCCTTACAAGCGCTGGAAACACCATATATTTT
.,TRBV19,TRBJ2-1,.,CASSIGLGLRNGALNEQFF,TGTGCCAGTAGTATAGGGCTAGGATTGAGGAATGGGGCACTCAATGAGCAGTTCTTC
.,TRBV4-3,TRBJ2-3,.,CASSRLQEYTQYF,TGCGCCAGCAGCCGCCTGCAGGAGTATACGCAGTATTTT
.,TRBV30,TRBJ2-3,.,CAWSAGSVGFSTDTQYF,TGTGCCTGGAGCGCGGGGTCGGTCGGGTTTAGCACAGATACGCAGTATTTT
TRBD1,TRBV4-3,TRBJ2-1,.,CASSQDGPGGYNEQFF,TGCGCCAGCAGCCAAGACGGGCCAGGGGGCTACAATGAGCAGTTCTTC
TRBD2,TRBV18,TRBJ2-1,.,CASSPPAGGIYNEQFF,TGTGCCAGCTCACCACCGGCGGGAGGGATATACAATGAGCAGTTCTTC
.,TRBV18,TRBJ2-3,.,CASSPGPTDTQYF,TGTGCCAGCTCTCCTGGGCCCACAGATACGCAGTATTTT
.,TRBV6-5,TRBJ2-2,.,CASTPEGPHTGELFF,TGTGCCAGCACCCCCGAGGGGCCACACACCGGGGAGCTGTTTTTT
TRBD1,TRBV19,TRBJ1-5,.,CASSIDRGANQPQHF,TGTGCCAGTAGTATAGACAGGGGGGCCAATCAGCCCCAGCATTTT
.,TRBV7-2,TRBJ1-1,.,CASSLHPGSTEAFF,TGTGCCAGCAGCTTACATCCTGGGAGCACTGAAGCTTTCTTT
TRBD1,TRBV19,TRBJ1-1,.,CASSPGPWTGAPGDEAFF,TGTGCCAGTAGTCCTGGTCCCTGGACAGGGGCCCCGGGTGATGAAGCTTTCTTT
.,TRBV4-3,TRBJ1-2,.,CASSPVSNYGYTF,TGCGCCAGCAGCCCTGTTTCGAACTATGGCTACACCTTC
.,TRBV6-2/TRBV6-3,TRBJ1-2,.,CASSYGPGVPRYGYTF,TGTGCCAGCAGTTACGGACCGGGCGTCCCTCGGTATGGCTACACCTTC
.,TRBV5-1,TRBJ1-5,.,CASSPGEADQPQHF,TGCGCCAGCAGCCCCGGGGAGGCCGATCAGCCCCAGCATTTT
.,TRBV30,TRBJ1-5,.,CAWSVNSWGQPQHF,TGTGCCTGGAGTGTAAATTCCTGGGGTCAGCCCCAGCATTTT
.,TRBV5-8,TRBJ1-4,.,CASSPGGGAATNEKLFF,TGTGCCAGCAGCCCCGGGGGAGGTGCGGCAACTAATGAAAAACTGTTTTTT
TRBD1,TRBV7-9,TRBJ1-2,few,CASSLGGQGRRDGYTF,TGTGCCAGCAGCTTGGGCGGACAGGGGAGAAGGGATGGCTACACCTTC
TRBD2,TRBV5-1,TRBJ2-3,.,CASSATGTSGGDTQYF,TGCGCCAGCAGCGCGACCGGGACTAGCGGGGGGGATACGCAGTATTTT
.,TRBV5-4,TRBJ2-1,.,CASTGGAAYNEQFF,TGTGCCAGCACCGGGGGAGCCGCCTACAATGAGCAGTTCTTC
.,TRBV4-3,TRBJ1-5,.,CASSPEDRGNQPQHF,TGCGCCAGCAGCCCGGAAGACCGAGGCAATCAGCCCCAGCATTTT
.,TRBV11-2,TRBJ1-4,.,CASSLAGVPNEKLFF,TGTGCCAGCAGCTTAGCAGGGGTTCCTAATGAAAAACTGTTTTTT
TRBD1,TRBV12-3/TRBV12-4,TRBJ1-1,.,CASRRQGRTEAFF,TGTGCCAGCAGGCGACAGGGGAGGACTGAAGCTTTCTTT
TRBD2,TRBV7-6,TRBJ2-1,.,CASSLLAGYNEQFF,TGTGCCAGCAGCTTACTAGCGGGATACAATGAGCAGTTCTTC
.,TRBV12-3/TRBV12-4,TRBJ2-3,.,CASSFTVADTQYF,TGTGCCAGCAGTTTCACGGTTGCAGATACGCAGTATTTT
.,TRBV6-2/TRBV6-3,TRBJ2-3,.,CASSYSGLSTDTQYF,TGTGCCAGCAGTTACAGCGGGTTGAGCACAGATACGCAGTATTTT
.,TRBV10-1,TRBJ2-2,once,CASSEQGTGELFF,TGCGCCAGCAGTGAGCAGGGTACCGGGGAGCTGTTTTTT
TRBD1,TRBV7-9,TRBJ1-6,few,CASSIRKGQGGVSPLHF,TGTGCCAGCAGCATACGGAAAGGACAGGGAGGGGTCTCACCCCTCCACTTT
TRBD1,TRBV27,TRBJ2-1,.,CASSSKAPMGERGPYNEQFF,TGTGCCAGCAGTTCTAAGGCTCCTATGGGGGAGAGGGGGCCCTACAATGAGCAGTTCTTC
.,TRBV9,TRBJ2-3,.,CASSVHTDTQYF,TGTGCCAGCAGCGTTCATACAGATACGCAGTATTTT
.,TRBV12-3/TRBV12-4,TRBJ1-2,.,CASRKNGYTF,TGTGCCAGCAGGAAAAATGGCTACACCTTC
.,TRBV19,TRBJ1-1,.,CASDSGRYSEAFF,TGTGCCAGCGACTCGGGACGATATTCCGAAGCTTTCTTT
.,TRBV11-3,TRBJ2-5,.,CASSLGGWARGKETQYF,TGTGCCAGCAGCTTAGGCGGCTGGGCTCGGGGGAAGGAGACCCAGTACTTC
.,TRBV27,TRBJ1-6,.,CASSPDRGQLLYNSPLHF,TGTGCCAGCAGCCCTGATCGGGGGCAGCTCCTCTATAATTCACCCCTCCACTTT
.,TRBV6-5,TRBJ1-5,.,CASSLTRQAHQPQHF,TGTGCCAGCAGTTTGACCCGACAAGCGCATCAGCCCCAGCATTTT
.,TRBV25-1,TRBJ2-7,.,CASSEAGAYEQYF,TGTGCCAGCAGTGAGGCCGGGGCCTACGAGCAGTACTTC
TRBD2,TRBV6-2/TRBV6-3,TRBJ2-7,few,CASSYPGLAGGRLRDEQYF,TGTGCCAGCAGTTACCCGGGACTAGCGGGGGGACGTCTACGGGACGAGCAGTACTTC
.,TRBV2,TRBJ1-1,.,CASRNRFMNTEAFF,TGTGCCAGCAGAAACAGATTCATGAACACTGAAGCTTTCTTT
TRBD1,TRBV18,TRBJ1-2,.,CASSLGQTDYGYTF,TGTGCCAGCTCACTGGGACAGACTGACTATGGCTACACCTTC
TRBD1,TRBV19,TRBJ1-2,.,CASSVQGYYGYTF,TGTGCCAGTAGTGTACAGGGGTACTATGGCTACACCTTC
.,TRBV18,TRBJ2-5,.,CASSPGATLSRETQYF,TGTGCCAGCTCACCAGGGGCCACCCTGTCGAGGGAGACCCAGTACTTC
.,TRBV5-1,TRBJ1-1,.,CASSLGSLNTEAFF,TGCGCCAGCAGCTTGGGATCACTGAACACTGAAGCTTTCTTT
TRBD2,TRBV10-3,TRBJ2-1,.,CAISDRLAGGYKLFNEQFF,TGTGCCATCAGTGATCGTCTAGCGGGAGGGTACAAACTCTTTAATGAGCAGTTCTTC
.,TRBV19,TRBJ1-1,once,CASSMRVNTEAFF,TGTGCCAGTAGTATGAGGGTGAACACTGAAGCTTTCTTT
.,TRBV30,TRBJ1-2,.,CAWSPTGAYGYTF,TGTGCCTGGAGCCCGACAGGAGCCTATGGCTACACCTTC
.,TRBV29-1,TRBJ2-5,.,CSGGTLKTQYF,TGCAGCGGCGGGACACTGAAGACCCAGTACTTC
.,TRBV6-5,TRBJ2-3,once,CASSPEALYDTQYF,TGTGCCAGCAGCCCCGAAGCGCTCTACGATACGCAGTATTTT
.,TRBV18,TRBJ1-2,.,CASSPGATANYGYTF,TGTGCCAGCTCACCAGGGGCGACGGCTAACTATGGCTACACCTTC